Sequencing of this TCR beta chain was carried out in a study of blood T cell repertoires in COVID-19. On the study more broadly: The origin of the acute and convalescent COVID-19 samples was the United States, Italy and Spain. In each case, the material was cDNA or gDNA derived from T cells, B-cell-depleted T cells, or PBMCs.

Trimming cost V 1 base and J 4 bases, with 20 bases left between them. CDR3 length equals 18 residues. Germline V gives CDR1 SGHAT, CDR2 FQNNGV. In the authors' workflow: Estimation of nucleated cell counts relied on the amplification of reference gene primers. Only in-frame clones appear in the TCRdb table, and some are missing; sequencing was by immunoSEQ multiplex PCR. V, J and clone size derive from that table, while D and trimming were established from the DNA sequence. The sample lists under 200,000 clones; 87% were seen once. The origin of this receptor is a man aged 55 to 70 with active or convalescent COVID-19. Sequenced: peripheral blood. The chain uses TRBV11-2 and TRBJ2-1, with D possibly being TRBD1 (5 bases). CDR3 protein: CASSLAWGQVVGYNEQFF. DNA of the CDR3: TGTGCCAGCAGCTTAGCCTGGGGCCAGGTCGTGGGTTACAATGAGCAGTTCTTC.